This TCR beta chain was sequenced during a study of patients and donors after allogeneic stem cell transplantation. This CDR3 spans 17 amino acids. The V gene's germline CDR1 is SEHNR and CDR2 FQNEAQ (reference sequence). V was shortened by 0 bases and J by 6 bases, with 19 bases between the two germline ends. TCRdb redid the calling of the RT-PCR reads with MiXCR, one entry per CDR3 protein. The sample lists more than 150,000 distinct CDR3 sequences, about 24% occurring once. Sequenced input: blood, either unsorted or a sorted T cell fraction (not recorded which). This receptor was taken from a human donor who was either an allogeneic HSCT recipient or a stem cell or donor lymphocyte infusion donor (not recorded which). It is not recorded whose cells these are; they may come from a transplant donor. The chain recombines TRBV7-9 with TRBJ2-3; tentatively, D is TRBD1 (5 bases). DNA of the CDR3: TGTGCCAGCAGCTTAGCCCTGGACAAATTTCTTATTGATACGCAGTATTTT. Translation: CASSLALDKFLIDTQYF.